This passage covers 30 T cell receptor beta chains from one sample sequenced in a study of T cells in Graves' hyperthyroidism and ophthalmopathy. Regions amplified from RNA transcripts were the TCR beta CDR3 regions. The HTBI primer set drove a first-round RT-PCR of the TCR CDR3. TCRdb passed the multiplex PCR reads through MiXCR, listing each CDR3 protein once. The sample consists of approximately 510,000 distinct CDR3 sequences, 46% of them appearing once. Sequenced input: peripheral blood or thyroid tissue (not recorded which). The receptors were gathered from an adult woman with Graves' disease, either hyperthyroidism or ophthalmopathy (not recorded which).

This clonotype was detected ten times or more. The gene calls are TRBV6-1 and TRBJ2-5, with D perhaps being TRBD1 or TRBD2 (7 bases each). CDR1 is MNHNS and CDR2 is SASEGT in the germline V gene. This CDR3 has 15 residues. The V gene lost 8 bases and the J gene lost 5 bases, with 21 bases spanning the gap. For the CDR3, the DNA is TGTGCCAGCTCTAAGGGGGCGGGAGAAGCGGAGACCCAGTACTTC. Translating gives CASSKGAGEAETQYF.

The chain links TRBV20-1 to TRBJ1-1; D is possibly TRBD1 (6 bases). Germline CDR1 DFQATT, CDR2 SNEGSKA (reference sequence). The CDR3 contains 12 residues. The CDR3 sequence is CRAGAPGTEAFF. For the CDR3, the DNA is TGCAGAGCGGGGGCGCCGGGAACTGAAGCTTTCTTT.

This clonotype was observed a handful of times. This chain uses TRBV20-1 with TRBJ1-6; D is perhaps TRBD1 (5 bases). This CDR3 has 11 amino acids. Germline assignment: CDR1 DFQATT and CDR2 SNEGSKA (reference sequence). V lost 4 bases and J 10 bases, leaving 8 bases between the germline ends. The CDR3 loop reads CSATGSSPLHF. The CDR3 bases are TGCAGTGCTACAGGGTCCTCACCCCTCCACTTT.

This clonotype has ten or more counts. The chain is built from TRBV5-1 and TRBJ1-4; TRBD1 matches at 9 bases. The V gene end was trimmed by 4 bases and the J gene end by 8 bases; junction bases not matched to a gene: 9. The CDR3 consists of 15 residues. Germline CDR1 reads SGHRS; CDR2 reads YFSETQ. DNA for the CDR3: TGCGCCAGCAGCGGGGGGACAGGGCCCAGCGAAAAACTGTTTTTT. This encodes CASSGGTGPSEKLFF.

This clonotype was counted at least ten times. The gene calls are TRBV20-1 and TRBJ1-5; unclear D gene. The germline V and J ends were trimmed by 8 bases and 4 bases, with 12 bases remaining between them. CDR1 DFQATT and CDR2 SNEGSKA come from the germline V gene (reference sequence). This CDR3 region has 12 residues. The DNA for the CDR3 is TGCAGTACCGGCCGAGAAAATCAGCCCCAGCATTTT. Protein sequence: CSTGRENQPQHF.

V usage is TRBV7-9 and J usage is TRBJ1-1; D is unclear. V gave up 3 bases and J gave up 7 bases, with 9 bases separating them. Germline CDR1 SEHNR, CDR2 FQNEAQ (reference sequence). This CDR3 is 12 amino acids long. For the CDR3, the DNA is TGTGCCAGCAGCTTCTTTGCTAATGAAGCTTTCTTT. It codes for CASSFFANEAFF.

This clonotype was counted at least ten times. J is TRBJ2-3 and V is TRBV29-1; D is perhaps TRBD1 (5 bases). Germline V gives CDR1 SQVTM, CDR2 ANQGSEA. The CDR3 covers 15 residues. V lost 4 bases and J lost 1, with 15 bases in between. CDR3 bases: TGCAGCGTTGGGGTTGGCCCGACAGGCACAGATACGCAGTATTTT. Translated, it gives CSVGVGPTGTDTQYF.

This sequence joins TRBV9 and TRBJ2-7, with D perhaps TRBD1 or TRBD2 (6 bases each). The germline V gene encodes CDR1 SGDLS and CDR2 YYNGEE. The V end was cut by 0 bases, the J end by 0 bases, with 13 bases between. CDR3 length: 16 residues. The CDR3 loop is CASSVDGGQSSYEQYF. The CDR3 nucleotides are TGTGCCAGCAGCGTAGACGGGGGCCAGAGCTCCTACGAGCAGTACTTC. The variable domain in full, completed from reference TRBV9 and TRBJ2-7, reads DSGVTQTPKHLITATGQRVTLRCSPRSGDLSVYWYQQSLDQGLQFLIQYYNGEERAKGNILERFSAQQFPDLHSELNLSSLELGDSALYFCASSVDGGQSSYEQYFGPGTRLTVT.

This clonotype was found many times. V gene TRBV29-1 combines with J gene TRBJ1-4; tentative D call: TRBD1 (6 bases). From germline, CDR1 is SQVTM and CDR2 ANQGSEA. The CDR3 sequence is 14 residues long. V was shortened by 5 bases and J by 3 bases, with 13 bases between the two germline ends. CDR3 sequence (DNA): TGCAGCGTTAAGGGGACATGGGCTAATGAAAAACTGTTTTTT. It codes for CSVKGTWANEKLFF.

Only one count was recorded for this clonotype. The chain is built from TRBV6-1 and TRBJ1-1; D remains ambiguous. From germline, CDR1 is MNHNS and CDR2 SASEGT. The CDR3 runs 11 residues. The germline V and J ends were trimmed by 7 bases and 5 bases, with 8 bases remaining between them. This CDR3 reads CASTGMTEAFF. The CDR3 coding sequence is TGTGCCAGCACCGGGATGACTGAAGCTTTCTTT.

This clonotype appeared a single time. The gene calls are TRBV7-2 and TRBJ1-2, with D maybe TRBD1 (5 bases). From germline, CDR1 is SGHTA and CDR2 FQGNSA. This CDR3 is 15 amino acids long. The V gene lost 2 bases and the J gene lost 4 bases, with 14 bases spanning the gap. CDR3 sequence: CASSLLFAGSYGYTF. The CDR3 bases are TGTGCCAGCAGCTTACTGTTCGCAGGGTCCTATGGCTACACCTTC. Supplemented by reference TRBV7-2 and TRBJ1-2, the full variable domain reads GAGVSQSPSNKVTEKGKDVELRCDPISGHTALYWYRQSLGQGLEFLIYFQGNSAPDKSGLPSDRFSAERTGGSVSTLTIQRTQQEDSAVYLCASSLLFAGSYGYTFGSGTRLTVV.

The genes are TRBV10-3 and TRBJ2-5; 8 nucleotides line up with TRBD1. The CDR3 is made up of 17 amino acids. Per germline, CDR1 ENHRY and CDR2 SYGVKD. V lost 6 bases to trimming and J lost 5 bases; unmatched junction nucleotides: 17. CDR3 DNA: TGTGCCATCAGGGGAGGACAGGGTGCGTCGGTCGGTGAGACCCAGTACTTC. Protein product: CAIRGGQGASVGETQYF.

The chain links TRBV29-1 to TRBJ2-5; 8 positions match TRBD2. The CDR3 consists of 17 residues. Trimming took 6 bases from V and 2 from J; bases not matched to a gene: 17. Looked up from germline, CDR1 is SQVTM and CDR2 is ANQGSEA. The CDR3 DNA reads TGCAGCGTCCTCAGCCGCCCGGGACTAGGGGTACAAGAGACCCAGTACTTC. As protein: CSVLSRPGLGVQETQYF.

The V gene is TRBV10-2, the J gene TRBJ2-2; D unclear. CDR3 length: 13 residues. Germline V lookup: CDR1 WSHSY, CDR2 SAAADI. V was trimmed by 6 bases and J by 3 bases, leaving 8 bases between them. The CDR3 DNA reads TGCGCCAGCAGGGCGTCGGACACCGGGGAGCTGTTTTTT. This encodes CASRASDTGELFF.

This clonotype was counted only a few times. V usage is TRBV11-2 and J usage is TRBJ2-2, with 12 bases matching TRBD1. The CDR3 spans 18 residues. The V gene end was trimmed by 2 bases and the J gene end by 4 bases; junction bases not matched to a gene: 8. Germline CDR1 and CDR2: SGHAT and FQNNGV. CDR3 nucleotide sequence: TGTGCCAGCAGCTTATTGGGACAGGGGGCGCGAGGCACCGGGGAGCTGTTTTTT. It yields the protein CASSLLGQGARGTGELFF.

This clonotype was observed a handful of times. The V and J genes are TRBV28 and TRBJ1-2, with no clear D. V shed 8 bases and J shed 0 bases, with 10 bases lying between them. The CDR3 contains 13 residues. The germline gives CDR1 MDHEN, CDR2 SYDVKM. CDR3 sequence reads: CASRGHSNYGYTF. The CDR3 DNA sequence: TGTGCCAGCCGAGGGCACTCTAACTATGGCTACACCTTC.

The chain is built from TRBV2 and TRBJ2-5; 7 bases are shared with TRBD2. Trimming at V came to 5 bases and at J to 4 bases, leaving 7 bases not matched to a gene. CDR1 and CDR2 from the germline V gene are SNHLY and FYNNEI. The CDR3 has 14 amino acids. The CDR3 is CASSWVKRGETQYF. Here the CDR3 DNA reads TGTGCCAGCAGTTGGGTCAAGCGGGGAGAGACCCAGTACTTC. The full variable domain, completed using reference TRBV2 and TRBJ2-5, is EPEVTQTPSHQVTQMGQEVILRCVPISNHLYFYWYRQILGQKVEFLVSFYNNEISEKSEIFDDQFSVERPDGSNFTLKIRSTKLEDSAMYFCASSWVKRGETQYFGPGTRLLVL.

This clonotype was picked up many times. The genes are TRBV5-1 and TRBJ2-5; 7 positions agree with TRBD1. The germline V gene has CDR1 SGHRS and CDR2 YFSETQ. CDR3 length: 13 amino acids. Trimming removed 6 bases from V and 3 bases from J; junction bases left unmatched: 5. The CDR3 sequence is CASTATGEETQYF. In nucleotides, the CDR3 is TGCGCCAGCACCGCCACAGGGGAAGAGACCCAGTACTTC.

CDR3: CASSQALGPGETQYF. As DNA, the CDR3 is TGTGCCAGCAGCCAAGCCCTGGGGCCCGGGGAGACCCAGTACTTC. The J gene is TRBJ2-5, the V gene TRBV13, with D maybe TRBD1 (5 bases). The CDR3 runs to 15 residues. The V gene's germline CDR1 is PRHDT and CDR2 FYEKMQ (reference sequence). Trimming cost V 5 bases and J 5 bases, with 18 bases left between them.

This clonotype was recorded at least ten times. This sequence joins TRBV28 and TRBJ1-2, with D possibly being TRBD1 (6 bases). Looked up from germline, CDR1 is MDHEN and CDR2 is SYDVKM. Trimming pared 2 bases from V and 4 bases from J, leaving 11 bases between. CDR3 length equals 14 residues. CDR3 nucleotide sequence: TGTGCCAGCAGTTTACCGGACAGATCCTATGGCTACACCTTC. It specifies CASSLPDRSYGYTF.

The chain is built from TRBV7-2 and TRBJ1-1; 7 bases are a match to TRBD1. The CDR3 runs 13 residues. CDR1 is SGHTA and CDR2 is FQGNSA in the germline V gene. V gave up 5 bases and J gave up 11 bases; unmatched junction bases: 11. This CDR3 is CASSLRQGSVAFF. The CDR3 DNA follows: TGTGCCAGCAGCCTCCGACAGGGTAGTGTGGCTTTCTTT.

The J gene is TRBJ1-6, the V gene TRBV7-9; TRBD1 agrees at 7 bases. The CDR3 totals 15 residues. The germline V gene encodes CDR1 SEHNR and CDR2 FQNEAQ (reference sequence). The ends lost 2 bases at V and 9 bases at J; junction bases unmatched: 7. The CDR3 region has the DNA TGTGCCAGCAGCTTACTACAGGGGATTGGTTCACCCCTCCACTTT. It codes for CASSLLQGIGSPLHF. The full variable domain, in which reference TRBV7-9 and TRBJ1-6 provide the parts outside the CDR3, is DTGVSQNPRHKITKRGQNVTFRCDPISEHNRLYWYRQTLGQGPEFLTYFQNEAQLEKSRLLSDRFSAERPKGSFSTLEIQRTEQGDSAMYLCASSLLQGIGSPLHFGNGTRLTVT.

The CDR3 DNA reads as TGCGCCAGCAGCCGACTAGCGGGAAACGTGGAAGAGCAGTACTTC. Its protein product is CASSRLAGNVEEQYF. The chain couples TRBV5-1 to TRBJ2-7; 11 bases align to TRBD2. The CDR3 totals 15 residues. Trimming removed 4 bases from V and 7 bases from J; junction bases left unmatched: 10. Germline V gives CDR1 SGHRS, CDR2 YFSETQ.

The sample holds many counts of this clonotype. This chain links TRBV6-6 with TRBJ1-5, with D unresolved. The CDR3 contains 13 residues. The ends were cut back, 4 bases at V and 4 bases at J, with 8 bases in the middle. Germline V gives CDR1 MNHNY, CDR2 SVGAGI (reference sequence). CDR3 coding DNA: TGTGCCAGCAGTTGGCAGGAGAATCAGCCCCAGCATTTT. Protein product: CASSWQENQPQHF.

The chain has TRBV7-4 and TRBJ2-7; unclear D gene. Germline V lookup: CDR1 SGHVT, CDR2 SQSDAQ. Between the trimmed V and J ends, which lost 7 bases and 1 base, there was a span of 11 bases. The CDR3 is 13 residues long. The CDR3 region has the DNA TGTGCCAGCACCCATGGGGAATCCTACGAGCAGTACTTC. Translating it yields CASTHGESYEQYF.

This clonotype appeared a few times. The chain employs TRBV29-1 and TRBJ1-4; D ambiguous. There are 14 residues in the CDR3. The V gene's germline CDR1 is SQVTM and CDR2 ANQGSEA. V lost 6 bases, J lost 7 bases, and 18 bases lay in between. The CDR3 DNA is TGCAGCGTCCCATTCGAGGGTGAGAGTGAAAAACTGTTTTTT. It codes for CSVPFEGESEKLFF.

This clonotype has only a few counts. A read error is possible here, since a much larger clone lies one base away. The chain carries TRBV5-1 and TRBJ2-2; no definite D call. Trimming took off 0 bases at V and 6 bases at J, with 6 bases between the two ends. Germline-derived CDR1 and CDR2 are SGHRS and YFSETQ. This CDR3 is built from 13 residues. CDR3 in DNA: TGCGCCAGCAGCTTGGGACATTCCGGGGAGCTGTTTTTT. The encoded protein is CASSLGHSGELFF.

This clonotype was observed a single time. The chain employs TRBV10-1 and TRBJ1-4, with a tentative D call TRBD1 (6 bases). Germline assignment: CDR1 WNHNN and CDR2 SYGVQD (reference sequence). The V end was cut by 2 bases, the J end by 14 bases, with 18 bases between. The CDR3 has 14 residues. Written as DNA, the CDR3 is TGCGCCAGCAGTGAGGGGGGGCTGGGGTTAGATCTGTTTTTT. Its translation: CASSEGGLGLDLFF.

This clonotype was observed a handful of times. Germline and junction disagree at one end, which may indicate a read error. The rearrangement uses TRBV30 and TRBJ2-5; tentative D call: TRBD1 (5 bases). The CDR3 is made up of 14 amino acids. Germline lookup yields CDR1 GTSNPN and CDR2 SVGIG (reference sequence). CDR3 sequence: CAWGVPRDQETQYF. The CDR3, as DNA: TGTGCCTGGGGTGTCCCCAGGGATCAAGAGACCCAGTACTTC.

The table lists this clonotype with a few counts. This clone may be a read error of a much larger clone one base away. This chain uses TRBV5-1 with TRBJ1-1; no definite D call. Germline V CDR1 and CDR2: SGHRS, YFSETQ. The CDR3 is 14 residues long. V was clipped by 4 bases and J by 5 bases, with 15 bases between them. CDR3 amino acids: CASSAGYLLTEAFF. The CDR3 DNA sequence: TGCGCCAGCAGCGCAGGATATCTCTTAACTGAAGCTTTCTTT.